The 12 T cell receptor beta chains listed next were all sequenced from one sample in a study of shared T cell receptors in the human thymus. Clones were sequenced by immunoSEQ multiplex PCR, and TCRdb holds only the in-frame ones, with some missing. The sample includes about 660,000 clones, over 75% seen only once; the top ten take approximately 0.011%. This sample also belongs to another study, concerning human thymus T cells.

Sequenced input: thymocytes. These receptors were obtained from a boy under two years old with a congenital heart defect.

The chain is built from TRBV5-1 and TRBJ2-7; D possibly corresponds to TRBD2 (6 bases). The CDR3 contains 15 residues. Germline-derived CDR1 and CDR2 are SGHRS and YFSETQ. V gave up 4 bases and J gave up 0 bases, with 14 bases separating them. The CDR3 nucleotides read TGCGCCAGCAGCGCCAGGGAGGTAAGCTCCTACGAGCAGTACTTC. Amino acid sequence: CASSAREVSSYEQYF. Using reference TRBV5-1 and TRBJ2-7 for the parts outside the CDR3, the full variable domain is KAGVTQTPRYLIKTRGQQVTLSCSPISGHRSVSWYQQTPGQGLQFLFEYFSETQRNKGNFPGRFSGRQFSNSRSEMNVSTLELGDSALYLCASSAREVSSYEQYFGPGTRLTVT.

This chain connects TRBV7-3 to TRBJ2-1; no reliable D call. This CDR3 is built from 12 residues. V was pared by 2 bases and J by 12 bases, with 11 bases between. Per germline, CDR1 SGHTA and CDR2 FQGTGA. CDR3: CASSLGGLPQFF. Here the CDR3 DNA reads TGTGCCAGCAGCTTAGGTGGTCTACCGCAGTTCTTC.

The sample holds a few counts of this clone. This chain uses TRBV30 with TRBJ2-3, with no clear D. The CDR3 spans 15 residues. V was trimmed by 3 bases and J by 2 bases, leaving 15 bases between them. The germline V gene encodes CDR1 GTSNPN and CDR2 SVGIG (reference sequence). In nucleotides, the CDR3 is TGTGCCTGGAGGCCCTCCCAGGAACACACAGATACGCAGTATTTT. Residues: CAWRPSQEHTDTQYF.

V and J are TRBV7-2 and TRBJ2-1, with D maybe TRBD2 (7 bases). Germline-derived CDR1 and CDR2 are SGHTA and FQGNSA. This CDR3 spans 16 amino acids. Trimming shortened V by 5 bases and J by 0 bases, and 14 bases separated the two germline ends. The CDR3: CASSLGGGRSYNEQFF. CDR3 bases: TGTGCCAGCAGCCTAGGGGGGGGCCGCTCCTACAATGAGCAGTTCTTC.

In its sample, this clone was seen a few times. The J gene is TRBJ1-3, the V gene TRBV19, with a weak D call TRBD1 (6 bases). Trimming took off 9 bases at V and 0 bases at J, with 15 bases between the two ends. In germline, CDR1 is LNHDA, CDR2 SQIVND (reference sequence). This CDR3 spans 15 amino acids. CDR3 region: CASQSGQISGNTIYF. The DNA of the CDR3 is TGTGCCAGCCAATCCGGACAGATCTCTGGAAACACCATATATTTT.

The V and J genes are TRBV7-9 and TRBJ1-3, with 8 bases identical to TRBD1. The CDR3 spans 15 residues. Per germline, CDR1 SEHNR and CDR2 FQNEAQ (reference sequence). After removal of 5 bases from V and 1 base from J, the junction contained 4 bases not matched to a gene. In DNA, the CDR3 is TGTGCCAGCAGCCTCCACAGGGGGTCTGGAAACACCATATATTTT. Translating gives CASSLHRGSGNTIYF.

The CDR3 sequence: CASSSPGSGGIPHEQYF. Written as DNA, the CDR3 is TGTGCCAGCAGTTCTCCAGGTAGCGGGGGAATCCCACACGAGCAGTACTTC. The genes are TRBV27 and TRBJ2-7; 9 bases fit TRBD2. Looked up from germline, CDR1 is MNHEY and CDR2 is SMNVEV (reference sequence). V trimming: 4 bases; J trimming: 5 bases; junction bases outside the gene matches: 15. CDR3 length: 17 residues.

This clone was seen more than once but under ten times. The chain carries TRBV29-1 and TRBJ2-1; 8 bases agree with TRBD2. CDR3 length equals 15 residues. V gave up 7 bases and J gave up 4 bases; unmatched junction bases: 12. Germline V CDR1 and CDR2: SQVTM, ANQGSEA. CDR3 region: CSAPRGGKVYNEQFF. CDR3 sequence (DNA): TGCAGCGCCCCCCGGGGGGGGAAGGTTTACAATGAGCAGTTCTTC.

The CDR3 protein is CAWSATSVNEQYF. CDR3 DNA sequence: TGTGCCTGGAGCGCCACTAGCGTGAACGAGCAGTACTTC. This rearrangement joins TRBV30 to TRBJ2-5; the match to TRBD2 covers 7 bases. The J call could be wrong; TRBJ2-7 is a better fit for the DNA end. There are 13 residues in the CDR3. Germline CDR1 is GTSNPN and CDR2 is SVGIG (reference sequence).

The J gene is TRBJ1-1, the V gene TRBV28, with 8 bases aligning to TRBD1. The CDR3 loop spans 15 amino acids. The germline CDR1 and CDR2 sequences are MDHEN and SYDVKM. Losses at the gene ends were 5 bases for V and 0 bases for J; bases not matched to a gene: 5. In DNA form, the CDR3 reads TGTGCCAGCAGTCCACCGGGACAGGTGAACACTGAAGCTTTCTTT. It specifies CASSPPGQVNTEAFF. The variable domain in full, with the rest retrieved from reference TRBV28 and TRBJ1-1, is DVKVTQSSRYLVKRTGEKVFLECVQDMDHENMFWYRQDPGLGLRLIYFSYDVKMKEKGDIPEGYSVSREKKERFSLILESASTNQTSMYLCASSPPGQVNTEAFFGQGTRLTVV.

CDR3 nucleotide sequence: TGTGCCAGCAGTGAATTAAGGGGTAGGCCCTACGAGCAGTACTTC. It yields the protein CASSELRGRPYEQYF. The chain uses TRBV25-1 and TRBJ2-7; D perhaps matches TRBD1 (5 bases). Trimming stripped 1 base from V and 2 bases from J, with 12 bases between. Germline V gene lookup returns CDR1 MGHDK and CDR2 SYGVNS. The CDR3 has 15 amino acids.

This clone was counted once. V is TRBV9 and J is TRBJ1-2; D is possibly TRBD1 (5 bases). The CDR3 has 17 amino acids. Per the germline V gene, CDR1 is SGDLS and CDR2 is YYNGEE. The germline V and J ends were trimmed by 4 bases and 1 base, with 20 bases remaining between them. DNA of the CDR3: TGTGCCAGCAGCCCTGGCAAGGGGCAGGTGAATAACTATGGCTACACCTTC. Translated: CASSPGKGQVNNYGYTF.